A selection of T cell receptor beta chains follows, all from one sample in a study of cytomegalovirus exposure and HLA in healthy donors. The table came from immunoSEQ multiplex PCR; TCRdb's copy has only in-frame clones and leaves some out. This table holds approximately 67,000 clones, 80% to 90% found once. Sequenced: PBMCs. Receptors originate from a woman between 25 and 40 years old in good health and CMV-seropositive. The CDR3 runs from the conserved cysteine through the conserved F or W. The order of the fields is D gene, clone size, V gene, J gene, CDR3 DNA, CDR3 protein. D genes are given only for firm matches. For some rows the clone size is stated as once, few or many, or as a class when expanded; others skip it.

TRBD2	NA	TRBV11-2	TRBJ2-5	TGTGCCAGCAGCTTAGGCCAATTAGCGGGAATGCGAGAGACCCAGTACTTC	CASSLGQLAGMRETQYF
TRBD1	NA	TRBV9	TRBJ2-3	TGTGCCAGCAGCGCACAGGGGAACACAGATACGCAGTATTTT	CASSAQGNTDTQYF
TRBD2	NA	TRBV7-8	TRBJ2-7	TGTGCCAGCAGCCCACAGCGGGAGCGTTCCTACGAGCAGTACTTC	CASSPQRERSYEQYF
TRBD1	NA	TRBV6-5	TRBJ1-6	TGTGCCAGCAGTTTACAGGGGCAGGCCTATAATTCACCCCTCCACTTT	CASSLQGQAYNSPLHF
TRBD1	NA	TRBV29-1	TRBJ1-2	TGCAGCCTTATGGACAGGGGCTATGGCTACACCTTC	CSLMDRGYGYTF
TRBD2	NA	TRBV27	TRBJ2-3	TGTGCCAGCAGTTTTCGGCTAGCGGGGGATACGCAGTATTTT	CASSFRLAGDTQYF
TRBD1	NA	TRBV11-2	TRBJ2-7	TGTGCCAGCAGCTTTCTAACAGGGGGCTTCGCCTACGAGCAGTACTTC	CASSFLTGGFAYEQYF
NA	NA	TRBV19	TRBJ1-1	TGTGCCAGTAGTTCCGACGGCCTGAGGGAAGCTTTCTTT	CASSSDGLREAFF
NA	once	TRBV7-9	TRBJ1-1	TGTGCCAGCAGCCGTAACCAGGGCTCCTCTGAAGCTTTCTTT	CASSRNQGSSEAFF
NA	NA	TRBV7-2	TRBJ2-5	TGTGCCAGCAGCTTAGGCCTAACCCAAGAGACCCAGTACTTC	CASSLGLTQETQYF
TRBD1	NA	TRBV10-2	TRBJ1-2	TGCGCCAGCACCCCCACAGGGGACTATGGCTACACCTTC	CASTPTGDYGYTF
NA	NA	TRBV7-2	TRBJ1-6	TGTGCCAGCAGTTACCTATTTTCACCCCTCCACTTT	CASSYLFSPLHF
NA	NA	TRBV4-1	TRBJ2-1	TGCGCCAGCAGCCAACTCTTAGCGCGAAGAGACAATGAGCAGTTCTTC	CASSQLLARRDNEQFF
NA	NA	TRBV5-1	TRBJ2-2	TGCGCCAGCAGCCTATCGGGGTTTGCCCCCCACGGGGAGCTGTTTTTT	CASSLSGFAPHGELFF
TRBD2	NA	TRBV28	TRBJ2-7	TGTGCCAGCAGTCCAACTAGCGGGGGATCCCACGAGCAGTACTTC	CASSPTSGGSHEQYF
NA	NA	TRBV9	TRBJ2-3	TGTGCCAGCAGCGTAGGGCTGGCAGATACGCAGTATTTT	CASSVGLADTQYF
TRBD2	NA	TRBV7-9	TRBJ2-1	TGTGCCAGCAGCTTAGAACTAGCGGGAGGGCCGGGTATTGAGCAGTTCTTC	CASSLELAGGPGIEQFF
TRBD2	NA	TRBV7-8	TRBJ2-7	TGTGCCAGCAGCTTATTGCTTGGGGCTAGCGGGGCCTACGAGCAGTACTTC	CASSLLLGASGAYEQYF
NA	NA	TRBV27	TRBJ2-7	TGTGCCAGTTCCGTAGCGAGATCCTACGAGCAGTACTTC	CASSVARSYEQYF
TRBD1	once	TRBV2	TRBJ2-1	TGTGCCAGCCGCCGGGACAGGAACAATGAGCAGTTCTTC	CASRRDRNNEQFF
TRBD2	NA	TRBV23-1	TRBJ2-3	TGCGCCATTCCGCCCGACCTAGCGGGCCCTTATCACCGCACAGATACGCAGTATTTT	CAIPPDLAGPYHRTDTQYF
NA	NA	TRBV27	TRBJ2-3	TGTGCCAGCAGTCCGTTTAGCACAGATACGCAGTATTTT	CASSPFSTDTQYF
NA	few	TRBV5-4	TRBJ1-2	TGTGCCAGCAGCCCGCGGGGGGGGGTGGCCTATGGCTACACCTTC	CASSPRGGVAYGYTF
TRBD1	NA	TRBV6-5	TRBJ1-1	TGTGCCAGCAGGGGACAGGGCAACATGAACACTGAAGCTTTCTTT	CASRGQGNMNTEAFF
NA	few	TRBV18	TRBJ1-2	TGTGCCAGCTCACCCCTCCGACAGTCTGACTATGGCTACACCTTC	CASSPLRQSDYGYTF
TRBD1	NA	TRBV4-2	TRBJ2-1	TGTGCCAGCAGCCAAGATCCGGGACAGGAATACAATGAGCAGTTCTTC	CASSQDPGQEYNEQFF
NA	NA	TRBV7-9	TRBJ1-1	TGTGCCAGCAGGGCACGGAGCATGAACACTGAAGCTTTCTTT	CASRARSMNTEAFF
NA	NA	TRBV13	TRBJ2-7	TGTGCCAGCAGCTCCAAGGAGGGCGGGGGACACTACGAGCAGTACTTC	CASSSKEGGGHYEQYF
TRBD2	NA	TRBV27	TRBJ2-3	TGTGCCAGCAGTTCGCTAGGGACTAGCAGGACTAGCACAGATACGCAGTATTTT	CASSSLGTSRTSTDTQYF
TRBD1	NA	TRBV5-5	TRBJ2-7	TGTGCCAGCAGCTTGGGGGGGACAGGGGCCCTTTTCTACGAGCAGTACTTC	CASSLGGTGALFYEQYF
TRBD1	NA	TRBV5-4	TRBJ1-1	TGTGCCAGCAGCTTGTGGACAGGGCGGAACACTGAAGCTTTCTTT	CASSLWTGRNTEAFF
TRBD1	NA	TRBV4-1	TRBJ1-1	TGCGCCAGCAGCCACAGGGACAGCCGGGTTGGGTCTACTGAAGCTTTCTTT	CASSHRDSRVGSTEAFF
NA	NA	TRBV10-2	TRBJ2-7	TGCGCCAGCAGTGTAGGGAGCCTAGGGTTATCCTACGAGCAGTACTTC	CASSVGSLGLSYEQYF
TRBD2	NA	TRBV13	TRBJ2-3	TGTGCCAGCAGCTTAGGACTAGCGGGAGCAGATACGCAGTATTTT	CASSLGLAGADTQYF
NA	NA	TRBV7-6	TRBJ1-4	TGTGCCAGCAGGATGAGTGCAACTAATGAAAAACTGTTTTTT	CASRMSATNEKLFF
NA	once	TRBV9	TRBJ2-1	TGTGCCAGCAGCGTAGGTGTCCTACCCCATGAGCAGTTCTTC	CASSVGVLPHEQFF
TRBD1	NA	TRBV6-5	TRBJ2-5	TGTGCCAGCAGCCTTCAGGGGGAAGGGGAGACCCAGTACTTC	CASSLQGEGETQYF
NA	NA	TRBV28	TRBJ2-1	TGTGCCAGCAGTTTGGTAGGAGGAAGCTCCTACAATGAGCAGTTCTTC	CASSLVGGSSYNEQFF
NA	NA	TRBV11-2	TRBJ2-1	TGTGCCAGCAGCTTAGTGCTAAGGGGACAATCCGGGCAGTTCTTC	CASSLVLRGQSGQFF
NA	NA	TRBV6-1	TRBJ1-6	TGTGCCAGCAGCTGGAGCTCCTATAATTCACCCCTCCACTTT	CASSWSSYNSPLHF
TRBD1	once	TRBV4-1	TRBJ1-6	TGCGCCAGCAGCCCACGTGGGACAGGGGGGTCCTATAATTCACCCCTCCACTTT	CASSPRGTGGSYNSPLHF
NA	NA	TRBV7-8	TRBJ2-3	TGTGCCAGCACCCGAGGAAATAGCGGTGCAGGGGATACGCAGTATTTT	CASTRGNSGAGDTQYF
TRBD2	NA	TRBV15	TRBJ2-1	TGTGCCACCAGCGACGGACTAGCGGGAGCCTACAATGAGCAGTTCTTC	CATSDGLAGAYNEQFF
TRBD1	NA	TRBV2	TRBJ2-5	TGTGCCAGCACCCGGGACAGGGGAGGACAAGAGACCCAGTACTTC	CASTRDRGGQETQYF
NA	NA	TRBV11-2	TRBJ2-7	TGTGCCAGCAGCGACCGGGTCGAGCAGTACTTC	CASSDRVEQYF
NA	NA	TRBV7-8	TRBJ2-7	TGTGCCAGCAGGGCGAGGAGGTTCTCCTACGAGCAGTACTTC	CASRARRFSYEQYF
TRBD2	NA	TRBV2	TRBJ2-3	TGTGCCAGCAGTGAGTTACTAGCGGGGAGCACAGATACGCAGTATTTT	CASSELLAGSTDTQYF
TRBD1	NA	TRBV19	TRBJ1-5	TGTGCCAGTAGCGACAGGGGCAATCAGCCCCAGCATTTT	CASSDRGNQPQHF
NA	NA	TRBV30	TRBJ2-1	TGTGCCTGGAGCGGAGGGTGGGGCGGCCCCTACAATGAGCAGTTCTTC	CAWSGGWGGPYNEQFF
TRBD1	NA	TRBV5-1	TRBJ1-4	TGCGCCAGCAGCCTGACAGGGCTTAATGAAAAACTGTTTTTT	CASSLTGLNEKLFF
TRBD2	NA	TRBV9	TRBJ2-4	TGTGCCAGCAGCGTAGAAGGACTAGTAGGTGACATTCAGTACTTC	CASSVEGLVGDIQYF
TRBD1	NA	TRBV18	TRBJ1-2	TGTGCCAGCTCATTAAGACAGGGTAGATCTAACTATGGCTACACCTTC	CASSLRQGRSNYGYTF
NA	few	TRBV7-9	TRBJ2-3	TGTGCCAGCAGCCCCCTAGTTTTCGGGAGCACAGATACGCAGTATTTT	CASSPLVFGSTDTQYF
NA	NA	TRBV6-5	TRBJ1-4	TGTGCCAGCAGCCTAAGATTGGGGGCGGAAGAAAAACTGTTTTTT	CASSLRLGAEEKLFF